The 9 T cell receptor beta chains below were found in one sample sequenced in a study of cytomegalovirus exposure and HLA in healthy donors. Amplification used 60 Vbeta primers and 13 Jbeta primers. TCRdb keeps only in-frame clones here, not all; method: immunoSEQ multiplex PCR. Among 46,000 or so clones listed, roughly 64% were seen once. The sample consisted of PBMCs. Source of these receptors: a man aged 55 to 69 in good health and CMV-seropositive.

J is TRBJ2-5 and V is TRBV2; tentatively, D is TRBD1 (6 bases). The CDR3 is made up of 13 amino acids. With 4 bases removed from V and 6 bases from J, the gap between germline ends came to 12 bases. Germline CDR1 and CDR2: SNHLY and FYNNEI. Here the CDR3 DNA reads TGTGCCAGCAGTGTAGGGGACATGAAGACCCAGTACTTC. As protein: CASSVGDMKTQYF.

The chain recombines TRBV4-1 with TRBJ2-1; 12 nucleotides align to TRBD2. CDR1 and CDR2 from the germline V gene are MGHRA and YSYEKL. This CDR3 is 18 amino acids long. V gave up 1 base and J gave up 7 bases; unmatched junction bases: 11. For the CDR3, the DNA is TGCGCCAGCAGCCAAGGCCGGGAAATGACTAGCGGGGGTAATGAGCAGTTCTTC. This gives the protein CASSQGREMTSGGNEQFF.

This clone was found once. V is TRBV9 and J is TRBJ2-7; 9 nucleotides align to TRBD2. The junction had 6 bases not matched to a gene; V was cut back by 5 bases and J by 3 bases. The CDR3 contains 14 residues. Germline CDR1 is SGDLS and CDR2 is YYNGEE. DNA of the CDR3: TGTGCCAGCAGTAGGACTAGCGCCGTCTACGAGCAGTACTTC. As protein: CASSRTSAVYEQYF.

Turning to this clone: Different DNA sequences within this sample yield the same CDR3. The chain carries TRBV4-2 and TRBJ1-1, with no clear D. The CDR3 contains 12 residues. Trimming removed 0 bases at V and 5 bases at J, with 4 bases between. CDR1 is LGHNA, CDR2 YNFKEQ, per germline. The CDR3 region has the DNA TGTGCCAGCAGCCAAGACAGTACTGAAGCTTTCTTT. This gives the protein CASSQDSTEAFF.

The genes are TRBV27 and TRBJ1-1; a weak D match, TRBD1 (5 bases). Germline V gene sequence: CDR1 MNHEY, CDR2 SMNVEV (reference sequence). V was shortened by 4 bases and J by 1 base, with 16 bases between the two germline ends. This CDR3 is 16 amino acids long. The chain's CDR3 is CASSSKTALRNTEAFF. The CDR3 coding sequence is TGTGCCAGCAGTTCAAAGACAGCGTTGAGGAACACTGAAGCTTTCTTT.

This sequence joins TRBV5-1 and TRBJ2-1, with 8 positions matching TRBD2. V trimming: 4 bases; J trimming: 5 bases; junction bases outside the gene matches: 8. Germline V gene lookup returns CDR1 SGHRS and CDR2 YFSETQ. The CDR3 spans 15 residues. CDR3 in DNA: TGCGCCAGCAGCGGGAGCGGGAGCGTCAACAATGAGCAGTTCTTC. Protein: CASSGSGSVNNEQFF.

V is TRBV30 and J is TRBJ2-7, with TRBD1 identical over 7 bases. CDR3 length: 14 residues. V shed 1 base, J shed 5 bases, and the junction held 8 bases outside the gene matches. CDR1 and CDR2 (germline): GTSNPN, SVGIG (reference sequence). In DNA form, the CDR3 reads TGTGCCTGGAGTGCCTCCACAGGGGTCAACGAGCAGTACTTC. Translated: CAWSASTGVNEQYF.

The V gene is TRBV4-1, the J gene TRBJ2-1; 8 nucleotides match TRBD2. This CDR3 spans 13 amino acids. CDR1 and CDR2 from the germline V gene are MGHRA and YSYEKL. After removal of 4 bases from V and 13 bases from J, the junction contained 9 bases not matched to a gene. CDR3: CASSPLGGGRQFF. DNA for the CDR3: TGCGCCAGCAGCCCCCTCGGCGGGGGGAGACAGTTCTTC.

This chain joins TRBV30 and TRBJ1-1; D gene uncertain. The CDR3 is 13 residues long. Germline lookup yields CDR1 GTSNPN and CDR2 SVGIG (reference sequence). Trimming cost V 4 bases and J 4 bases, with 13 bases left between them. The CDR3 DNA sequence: TGTGCCTGGAAGGTCGGAGGTGGCACTGAAGCTTTCTTT. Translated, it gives CAWKVGGGTEAFF.